This T cell receptor (beta chain) derives from a study of blood T cell repertoires in COVID-19. About the research overall: COVID-19 samples collected from the United States, Italy and Spain covered acute and convalescent phases. Sample material is recorded as cDNA or gDNA derived from T cells, B-cell-depleted T cells, or PBMCs.

Authors' data handling: Quantification of nucleated cells was approximated via reference gene primer amplification. Using immunoSEQ multiplex PCR, the repertoire was profiled, and TCRdb retains in-frame clones only, with some absent. Clone size and the V and J calls come from that table; the DNA yielded D and trimming. The table shows about 120,000 clones, with over 75% occurring only once. The CDR3 contains 14 residues. Trimming removed 1 base from V and 5 bases from J, with 12 bases in between. Germline V gene lookup returns CDR1 SEHNR and CDR2 FQNEAQ (reference sequence). The TCR originated in a man aged 80 or over with active or convalescent COVID-19. The chain couples TRBV7-9 to TRBJ2-7; TRBD2 might be the D (6 bases). Sequenced input: peripheral blood. Written as DNA, the CDR3 is TGTGCCAGCAGCTTAGGGAACGGGGGACACGAGCAGTACTTC. Its translation: CASSLGNGGHEQYF.